This entry describes one T cell receptor beta chain. The data stem from a study of human T cells and chemical hapten exposure. TCRdb called the RACE reads again in MiXCR, with one record for every CDR3 protein. Here the sample spans 300,000 to 400,000 distinct CDR3 sequences, roughly 5% being singletons. The time point here: pre-sensitization, week 0. Stated treatment: therapeutic diphenylcyclopropenone sensitization with weekly scalp DPC. Trimming removed 3 bases from V and 4 bases from J; junction bases left unmatched: 7. This CDR3 contains 14 residues. CDR1 is SGHKS, CDR2 YYEKEE, per germline (reference sequence).

The sequenced sample was whole blood, obtained in connection with sensitization to the hapten diphenylcyclopropenone (DPC). This receptor was obtained from a woman aged 50 to 60 with alopecia areata. Some clones in this sample may be carry-over from other donors' samples. This chain links TRBV5-5 with TRBJ2-7; 7 nucleotides agree with TRBD1. The CDR3 region is CASSYQGDSYEQYF. CDR3 DNA sequence: TGTGCCAGCAGCTATCAAGGGGACAGTTACGAGCAGTACTTC.